This entry describes one T cell receptor (beta chain). In its sample, this clone was seen a few times. Its target antigen remains unknown. Nothing much larger sits one base from this clone, and base qualities are not available. This sample stems from a study of immune cell composition in non-small cell lung cancer (dated by TCRdb to about 2017). For the wider study: Histologic subtype was assigned using H&E plus p63, CK5, Napsin A and TTF-1 immunohistochemistry, mainly lung adenocarcinoma or squamous cell carcinoma. Using Adaptive Biotechnologies, the researchers ran TCR-beta sequencing on 34 paired NSCLC tumour and non-adjacent lung specimens, along with approximately 24 tumour-only specimens. Supplementary cohort #1, ten to eleven lung adenocarcinoma cases, had paired tumour/lung TCR-beta sequencing and TIL populations generated to assess tumour reactivity. Several tumour specimens with TCR-beta data were of rare histological subtypes and were excluded from the subtype comparisons. Results the study describes overall, beyond this receptor: Tumour-associated clones >0.5% occurred in nearly half of NSCLC cases: about 33% of adenocarcinomas versus 75% of squamous carcinomas. The reactivity cohort was only approximately ten cases, and tumour-reactive clones were not shown to share sequences with the dominant in vivo tumour-associated clones. No significant correlation was found between tumour TCR-beta clonality and smoking pack-years. In about nine adenocarcinoma cases, a strong correlation was found between maximal tumour-associated clone frequency and TIL tumour reactivity, whereas no such correlation was found between overall clonality and TIL tumour reactivity.

A two-step multiplex PCR was used to amplify TCR-beta CDR3 regions from genomic DNA, and Illumina-compatible adaptors were added in the second step. As a commercial immunoSEQ service, TCR-beta immunosequencing was carried out on an Illumina platform. As for the original processing: Repertoires were described by productive clonality and by Top 10 Clones, which is the percentage of T-cell templates coming from the ten most frequent sequences. Values of productive clonality ranged from 0 to 1, with a monoclonal population indicated by a value of 1. Tumour-associated clones, identified using log10 scatter plots, were defined as sequences that made up at least 0.1% of tumour T-cell templates and were not found in the matched non-adjacent lung. Student's t-tests were used for two-group comparisons, ANOVA for comparisons across stages, and linear regression for relationships, with analyses done in GraphPad Prism7 and R. TCRdb retrieved this table from immuneACCESS and kept in-frame rearrangements only. Not all clones are present; in checked studies, unresolved V genes account for under half, and no reason is known for the remainder. The V and J calls and clone size are taken from that table; D and trimming were inferred from the DNA. This sample comprises over 6,000 clones, roughly four fifths of them detected only once. More than 10% of the sample lies in the top ten.

The CDR3 sequence holds 15 residues, the cysteine and phenylalanine included. Of the read, only the CDR3 DNA is kept; its 45 bases are in frame from base 1. Unmatched junction bases come to 6, with V trimmed by 5 bases and J by 1 base. For CDR1 and CDR2, the germline V gene (reference sequence) lists SEHNR and FQNEAQ. Normal lung samples came from the same patient and consisted of non-adjacent lung tissue collected as far from the tumour as possible, at a distance of at least 3 cm. Genomic DNA was extracted with the QIAamp DNA kit from frozen aliquots of unsorted single-cell suspensions. Tissues arrived within 2 hours after resection and were immediately processed into single-cell suspensions. Tissue was mechanically dissociated and enzymatically digested with DNase I, collagenase I and hyaluronidase for around 27 minutes at 37 °C, then filtered and RBC-lysed.

Here the chain combines TRBV7-9 and TRBJ2-5, and TRBD1 matches 8 of the central bases. The TCR was taken from a human donor with non-small cell lung cancer. The specimen was non-adjacent lung tissue. The CDR3 has the sequence CASSARTGLQETQYF. The DNA reads TGTGCCAGCAGCGCCAGGACAGGGCTCCAAGAGACCCAGTACTTC. Supplemented by the reference TRBV7-9 and TRBJ2-5 proteins around the CDR3, the complete variable domain is DTGVSQNPRHKITKRGQNVTFRCDPISEHNRLYWYRQTLGQGPEFLTYFQNEAQLEKSRLLSDRFSAERPKGSFSTLEIQRTEQGDSAMYLCASSARTGLQETQYFGPGTRLLVL.